Listed below are T cell receptor beta chains from one sample, sequenced in a study of blood T cells in healthy people across ages. TCRdb passed the 5' RACE reads through MiXCR, listing each CDR3 protein once. The sample consists of about 800,000 distinct CDR3 sequences, about 46% of them appearing once. Sequences were obtained from blood. These receptors all come from a man older than 75 in good health. Both conserved end residues are part of each CDR3. Fields, in order: V gene, D gene, J gene, clone size, CDR3 DNA, CDR3 protein. The D gene is left open where the match is weak. Rows give clone size only sometimes, using once, few, many, or a class for an expanded clone.

TRBV11-3	NA	TRBJ2-3	few	TGTGCCAGCAGCGTAATCGTTACAGATACGCAGTATTTT	CASSVIVTDTQYF
TRBV12-5	TRBD2	TRBJ2-5	NA	TGTGCTAGTGGCCCGACTAGCGGGAGGGAGACCCAGTACTTC	CASGPTSGRETQYF
TRBV20-1	TRBD1	TRBJ2-3	NA	TGCAGTGCGCAGCGGGACAGGGTAGGGAATACGCAGTATTTT	CSAQRDRVGNTQYF
TRBV29-1	NA	TRBJ2-6	once	TGCAGCGTTGAGTTCGCCAACTCTGGGGCCAACGTCCTGACTTTC	CSVEFANSGANVLTF
TRBV5-6	TRBD1	TRBJ1-6	NA	TGTGCCAGCAGCTTGACGGACAGGGCCTATTCACCCCTCCACTTT	CASSLTDRAYSPLHF
TRBV20-1	NA	TRBJ1-1	NA	TGCAGTGCTATGAAGGCCACTGAAGCTTTCTTT	CSAMKATEAFF
TRBV29-1	TRBD1	TRBJ2-7	once	TGCAGCGTTGTTCCACAGACAGGGGGCGGCTACGAGCGGTACTTC	CSVVPQTGGGYERYF
TRBV12-3/TRBV12-4	NA	TRBJ2-5	NA	TGTCCCACTAGGTCCTTGGGGGAGACCCAGTACTTC	CPTRSLGETQYF
TRBV3-1	NA	TRBJ2-2	few	TGTGCCAGCAGCCAGGTCCGCGACACCGGGGAGCTGTTTTTT	CASSQVRDTGELFF
TRBV5-1	TRBD2	TRBJ2-4	NA	TGCGCCAGCAGCTTCTTACCGACGGGACTAGCGGGAGGAGGGGACATTCAGTACTTC	CASSFLPTGLAGGGDIQYF
TRBV7-9	TRBD1	TRBJ2-3	NA	TGTGCCAGCAGCTCGACAGGGAGCACAGATACGCAGTATTTT	CASSSTGSTDTQYF
TRBV7-6	NA	TRBJ2-6	NA	TGTGCCAGCAGCAGAAAAGGTGGGGCCAACGTCCTGACTTTC	CASSRKGGANVLTF
TRBV5-1	NA	TRBJ2-2	few	TGCGCCAGCAGCTTGGTCGCCGGAGAGGGTACCGGGGAGCTGTTTTTT	CASSLVAGEGTGELFF
TRBV20-1	NA	TRBJ1-5	few	TGCAGTGTCTCCGCTCCGGGCAGGATCAATCAGCCCCAGCATTTT	CSVSAPGRINQPQHF
TRBV7-8	NA	TRBJ2-7	many	TGTGCCAGCAGCCCTAGCTCCGAGCAGTACTTC	CASSPSSEQYF
TRBV21-1	NA	TRBJ2-7	NA	TGTGCCAGCAGCAAAGAGGCGAGGAAGGGCTCCTACGAGCAGTACTTC	CASSKEARKGSYEQYF
TRBV9	NA	TRBJ2-7	few	TGTGCCAGCAGCGTACAAGACAGTTTTCGAAACGAGCAGTACTTC	CASSVQDSFRNEQYF
TRBV7-6	TRBD1	TRBJ2-6	NA	TGTGCCAGCAGCTTAATCTCCGGGACAGGGGTCTCTGGGGCCAACGTCCTGACTTTC	CASSLISGTGVSGANVLTF
TRBV10-3	NA	TRBJ2-5	NA	TGTGCCATCAGTAGCGGGGAGACCCAGTACTTC	CAISSGETQYF
TRBV29-1	TRBD2	TRBJ2-3	NA	TGCAGCGTTGGCGGGAGTCTTACAGATACGCAGTATTTT	CSVGGSLTDTQYF
TRBV12-3/TRBV12-4	TRBD1	TRBJ2-1	NA	TGTGCCAGCAGCGCCGGGACAGGGCTGTTCTTC	CASSAGTGLFF
TRBV20-1	NA	TRBJ2-7	few	TGCAGTGCTAGAAAGGGCCGGGACTCGGATTCCTACGAGCAGTACTTC	CSARKGRDSDSYEQYF
TRBV11-3	NA	TRBJ2-7	few	TGTGCCAGTCGAACAGGCCCCACCTCCTACGAGCAGTACTTC	CASRTGPTSYEQYF
TRBV7-8	TRBD2	TRBJ2-1	NA	TGTGCCAGCAGCCCGGTAGTAGCGGGGATATACAATGAGCAGTTCTTC	CASSPVVAGIYNEQFF
TRBV2	TRBD2	TRBJ2-3	once	TGTGCCAGCAGCGGAAGAGGATGGGCTAGCGGGAGAGGGACAGATACGCAGTATTTT	CASSGRGWASGRGTDTQYF
TRBV28	NA	TRBJ2-1	few	TGTGCCAGCAGCCCGCCCCCTCTCAGCGGTTTTTACAATGAGCAGTTCTTC	CASSPPPLSGFYNEQFF
TRBV7-9	TRBD1	TRBJ1-1	NA	TGTGCCAGCAGACCCGGGACAGGAAAGAACACTGAAGCTTTCTTT	CASRPGTGKNTEAFF
TRBV5-1	NA	TRBJ2-3	few	TGCGCCAGCAGCTTGGGAGGGAGTGTTACAGATACGCAGTATTTT	CASSLGGSVTDTQYF
TRBV20-1	NA	TRBJ2-5	once	TGCAGTGCTGGTGGGCAGCAAGAGACCCAGTACTTC	CSAGGQQETQYF
TRBV4-3	TRBD2	TRBJ2-1	NA	TGCGCCAGCGGCCGAGATAGCGGGAGGGCCCGGAATGAGCGGTTCTTC	CASGRDSGRARNERFF
TRBV10-3	NA	TRBJ2-7	NA	TGTGCCATCAGCCCCGGGGGAAGGAGCGACGAGCAGTACTTC	CAISPGGRSDEQYF
TRBV4-3	TRBD2	TRBJ2-5	NA	TGCGCCAGCAGCCAAGATCTCGGGACTACCAGGGAGACCCAGTACTTC	CASSQDLGTTRETQYF
TRBV5-1	NA	TRBJ1-2	NA	TGCGCCAGCAGCCCGGTACCGGGACCCGTCGGCTACACCTTC	CASSPVPGPVGYTF
TRBV6-2/TRBV6-3	NA	TRBJ2-4	few	TGTGCCAGCAGTTACTCGGCCCCGAGCCCCATTCAGTACTTC	CASSYSAPSPIQYF
TRBV4-3	TRBD2	TRBJ2-7	once	TGCGCCAGCAGCCAAGATGAAAGGACTAGCGACTACGAGCAGTACTTC	CASSQDERTSDYEQYF
TRBV19	TRBD2	TRBJ2-5	NA	TGTGCCACTCTACCAACCGGGACTAGCGTTGGGACCCAGTACTTC	CATLPTGTSVGTQYF
TRBV3-1	NA	TRBJ2-5	NA	TGTGCCAGCAGCCAAGATGGCTGGGGGGAGACCCAGTACTTC	CASSQDGWGETQYF
TRBV7-9	TRBD1	TRBJ2-5	NA	TGTGCCAGCAGCCCCCCCGGGACAGGGTACGAGGAGACCCAGTACTTC	CASSPPGTGYEETQYF
TRBV20-1	NA	TRBJ1-2	NA	TGCAGTGCTGAGCAGAATAGGGACTATGGCTACACCTTC	CSAEQNRDYGYTF
TRBV28	NA	TRBJ2-2	NA	TGTGCCAGCAGCCCCGATTTCGTCGGGCAGAAAAACACCGGGGAGCTGTTTTTT	CASSPDFVGQKNTGELFF
TRBV13	TRBD2	TRBJ2-1	NA	TGTGCCAGCAGCTTAGGGTGGGGAGCGGGAGGATACAATGAGCAGTTCTTC	CASSLGWGAGGYNEQFF
TRBV20-1	NA	TRBJ2-1	NA	TGCAGTGCTAGAGATGGGGCGGTCTCCTACAATGAGCAGTTCTTC	CSARDGAVSYNEQFF
TRBV12-3/TRBV12-4	TRBD2	TRBJ2-1	few	TGTGCCAGCGCGGTAGCGGGGGGGGAAAATGAGCAGTTCTTC	CASAVAGGENEQFF
TRBV4-3	NA	TRBJ2-1	NA	TGCGCCAGCAGCCAAGATGGTCGGCTATCCAATGAGCAGTTCTTC	CASSQDGRLSNEQFF
TRBV11-2	TRBD2	TRBJ2-3	once	TGTGCCAGCAGCGGGGGGACTAGCGTTGTGACAGATACGCAGTATTTT	CASSGGTSVVTDTQYF
TRBV7-3	NA	TRBJ2-5	few	TGTGCCAGCAGCAACCTAGGGGCCGGGGAAGAGACCCAGTACTTC	CASSNLGAGEETQYF
TRBV18	NA	TRBJ2-1	NA	TGTGCCAGCTCGACCGACGGCCACAATGAGCAGTTCTTC	CASSTDGHNEQFF
TRBV7-3	NA	TRBJ2-1	many	TGTGCCAGCAGCTTAGGAAACTACAATGAGCAGTTCTTC	CASSLGNYNEQFF
TRBV20-1	NA	TRBJ1-2	NA	TGCAGTGCTAGAGAGGGGTTGGACGGACATGGCTACACCTTC	CSAREGLDGHGYTF
TRBV9	NA	TRBJ2-3	many	TGTGCCAGCAGCGTATCAGGCACAGATACGCAGTATTTT	CASSVSGTDTQYF
TRBV2	NA	TRBJ2-7	many	TGTGCCAGCAGTAATAATAGGTTCGAGCAGTACTTC	CASSNNRFEQYF
TRBV18	TRBD2	TRBJ2-3	NA	TGTGCCAGCTCACGACAAGCGGGAGGACCCACAGATACGCAGTATTTT	CASSRQAGGPTDTQYF